The 21 T cell receptor beta chains presented below share a single source sample, sequenced in a study of monozygotic twins with inflammatory bowel disease. From the 5' RACE reads, TCRdb lists one entry per CDR3 protein and no DNA. The specimen's table records approximately 340,000 distinct CDR3 sequences. Sequencing was carried out using blood. Receptors originate from a human donor with ulcerative colitis or Crohn's disease, or a healthy co-twin of an affected twin (not recorded which).

The CDR3 loop is CSAPGGFRGLEQFF. This chain joins TRBV20-1 and TRBJ2-1; the TCRdb call, TRBD1, lacks DNA for checking. The CDR3 sequence is 14 residues long. Germline loops: CDR1 DFQATT, CDR2 SNEGSKA (reference sequence).

The V gene is TRBV10-3, the J gene TRBJ1-1. Germline V gene sequence: CDR1 ENHRY, CDR2 SYGVKD. This CDR3 spans 14 amino acids. The CDR3 region is CAISDVTGNTEAFF.

The chain carries TRBV27 and TRBJ1-6; lacking DNA, the TRBD1 call made by TCRdb goes unchecked. Germline values: CDR1 MNHEY, CDR2 SMNVEV (reference sequence). The CDR3 runs 17 residues. This chain's CDR3 is CASSFEPRPNRVTPLHF.

The chain uses TRBV6-1 and TRBJ1-1. The CDR3 is made up of 14 amino acids. Germline V lookup: CDR1 MNHNS, CDR2 SASEGT. The CDR3 loop reads CASSEPRGNTEAFF.

The genes are TRBV9 and TRBJ1-2. The germline gives CDR1 SGDLS, CDR2 YYNGEE. This CDR3 spans 15 amino acids. Here the CDR3 reads CASSTHGREAYGYTF.

The V gene is TRBV7-9, the J gene TRBJ2-2; TCRdb's D call, TRBD1, is unchecked because there is no DNA. Germline V gene data show CDR1 as SEHNR and CDR2 as FQNEAQ (reference sequence). CDR3 length equals 17 residues. The CDR3 is CASSPRRGQGAAGELFF.

This chain joins TRBV20-1 and TRBJ2-2. The CDR3 is 13 residues long. Per germline, CDR1 DFQATT and CDR2 SNEGSKA (reference sequence). The CDR3: CSARGVATGELFF.

The chain recombines TRBV28 with TRBJ2-5; TCRdb returns TRBD1, unconfirmable since there is no DNA. Germline V gene lookup returns CDR1 MDHEN and CDR2 SYDVKM. The CDR3 has 13 residues. CDR3 sequence reads: CASSFRDLETQYF. Full variable domain (outside the CDR3, taken from reference TRBV28 and TRBJ2-5): DVKVTQSSRYLVKRTGEKVFLECVQDMDHENMFWYRQDPGLGLRLIYFSYDVKMKEKGDIPEGYSVSREKKERFSLILESASTNQTSMYLCASSFRDLETQYFGPGTRLLVL.

The rearrangement joins TRBV20-1 to TRBJ2-5; TCRdb picks TRBD2, but there is no DNA to check that call. The CDR3 contains 13 residues. CDR1 and CDR2 (germline): DFQATT, SNEGSKA (reference sequence). The CDR3 here is CSAFDTRKETQYF.

J is TRBJ2-1 and V is TRBV3-1; TCRdb reports TRBD2, a call that lacks DNA to check it against. Germline loops: CDR1 LGHDT, CDR2 YNNKEL (reference sequence). The CDR3 runs to 14 residues. CDR3 loop: CASTTLAGGGEQFF.

This chain joins TRBV27 and TRBJ2-5; TCRdb lists TRBD2, though no DNA is available to test this call. The CDR3 extends over 16 amino acids. Germline V gene data show CDR1 as MNHEY and CDR2 as SMNVEV (reference sequence). CDR3 sequence: CASSRGLAGVQETQYF.

This chain links TRBV3-1 with TRBJ2-3; TCRdb's D call of TRBD2 is untestable without DNA. Germline CDR1 and CDR2: LGHDT and YNNKEL (reference sequence). The CDR3 has 18 residues. CDR3 loop: CASSQGPYAGGATDTQYF.

V and J are TRBV12-3 or TRBV12-4 and TRBJ1-1; TCRdb names TRBD1, which stays unverified in the absence of DNA. There are 13 residues in the CDR3. The CDR3 reads CASSLGTATEAFF.

CDR3 in amino acids: CASSRQDPNTGELFF. This chain links TRBV18 with TRBJ2-2. CDR3 size: 15 residues. Per the germline V gene, CDR1 is KGHSH and CDR2 is LQKENI.

The rearrangement uses TRBV19 and TRBJ2-1; as DNA is missing, the TRBD2 call by TCRdb cannot be tested. The CDR3 has 14 residues. CDR1 is LNHDA, CDR2 SQIVND, per germline (reference sequence). CDR3 residues: CASSTLAGMGEQFF. Full variable domain (rest looked up from reference TRBV19 and TRBJ2-1): DGGITQSPKYLFRKEGQNVTLSCEQNLNHDAMYWYRQDPGQGLRLIYYSQIVNDFQKGDIAEGYSVSREKKESFPLTVTSAQKNPTAFYLCASSTLAGMGEQFFGPGTRLTVL.

This chain connects TRBV6-1 to TRBJ2-1; TCRdb lists TRBD2, though no DNA is available to test this call. The CDR3 sequence is 14 residues long. Germline CDR1 reads MNHNS; CDR2 reads SASEGT. The CDR3 sequence is CASSGGSGRGEQFF.

The chain uses TRBV27 and TRBJ2-7; the D gene TCRdb calls, TRBD1, cannot be checked with no DNA. CDR3 size: 14 residues. Germline assignment: CDR1 MNHEY and CDR2 SMNVEV (reference sequence). CDR3 region: CASSSNTGIYEQYF.

J is TRBJ2-3 and V is TRBV28; TCRdb's D call of TRBD2 is untestable without DNA. Germline V CDR1 and CDR2: MDHEN, SYDVKM. This CDR3 region has 15 residues. The CDR3 spells CASKLAGGWADTQYF.

V and J are TRBV5-1 and TRBJ1-2; without DNA, the TCRdb call of TRBD1 cannot be checked. The CDR3 spans 16 residues. CDR1 and CDR2 (germline): SGHRS, YFSETQ. The CDR3 here is CASSLSPGTENYGYTF.

The rearrangement uses TRBV7-8 and TRBJ2-5. The CDR3 spans 13 residues. CDR1 SGHVS and CDR2 FQNEAQ come from the germline V gene. The CDR3: CASSLLPPETQYF. Filled out from reference TRBV7-8 and TRBJ2-5, the complete variable domain reads GAGVSQSPRYKVAKRGQDVALRCDPISGHVSLFWYQQALGQGPEFLTYFQNEAQLDKSGLPSDRFFAERPEGSVSTLKIQRTQQEDSAVYLCASSLLPPETQYFGPGTRLLVL.

The chain carries TRBV20-1 and TRBJ2-5; TCRdb calls TRBD1, which cannot be checked without DNA. This CDR3 is 15 amino acids long. The germline V gene has CDR1 DFQATT and CDR2 SNEGSKA (reference sequence). Here the CDR3 reads CSASRPRDVQETQYF.